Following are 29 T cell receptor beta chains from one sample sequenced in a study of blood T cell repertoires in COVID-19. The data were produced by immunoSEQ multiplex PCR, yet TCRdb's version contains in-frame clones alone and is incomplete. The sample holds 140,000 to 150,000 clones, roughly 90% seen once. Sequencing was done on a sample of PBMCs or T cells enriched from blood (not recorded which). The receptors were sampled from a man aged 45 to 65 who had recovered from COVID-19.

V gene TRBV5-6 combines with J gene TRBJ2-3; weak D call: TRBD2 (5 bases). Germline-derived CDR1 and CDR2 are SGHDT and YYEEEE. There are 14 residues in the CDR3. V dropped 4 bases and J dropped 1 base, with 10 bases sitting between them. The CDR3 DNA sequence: TGTGCCAGCAGCGATTTGCGGGGCACAGATACGCAGTATTTT. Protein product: CASSDLRGTDTQYF.

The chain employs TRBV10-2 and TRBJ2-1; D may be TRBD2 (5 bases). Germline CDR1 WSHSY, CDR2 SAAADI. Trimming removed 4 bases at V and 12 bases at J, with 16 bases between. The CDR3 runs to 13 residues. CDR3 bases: TGCGCCAGCAGTGGGAGTCGGGGAAGGTCGCAGTTCTTC. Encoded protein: CASSGSRGRSQFF.

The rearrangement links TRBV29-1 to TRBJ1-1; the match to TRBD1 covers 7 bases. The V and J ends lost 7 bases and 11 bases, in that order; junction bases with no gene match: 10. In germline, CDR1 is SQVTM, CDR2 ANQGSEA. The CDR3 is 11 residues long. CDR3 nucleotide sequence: TGCAGCGGTAACAGGGGTGGGAGTGCTTTCTTT. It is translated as CSGNRGGSAFF.

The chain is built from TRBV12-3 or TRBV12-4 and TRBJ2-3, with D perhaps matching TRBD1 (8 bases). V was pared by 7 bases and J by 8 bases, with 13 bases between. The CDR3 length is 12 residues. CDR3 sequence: CASNNRGGTQYF. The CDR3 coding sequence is TGTGCCAGCAACAACAGGGGGGGTACGCAGTATTTT.

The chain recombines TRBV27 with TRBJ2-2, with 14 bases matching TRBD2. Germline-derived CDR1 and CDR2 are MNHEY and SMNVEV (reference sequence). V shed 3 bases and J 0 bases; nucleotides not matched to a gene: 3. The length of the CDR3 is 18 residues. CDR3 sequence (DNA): TGTGCCAGCAGTTTCCGGACTAGCGGGAGGCCGAACACCGGGGAGCTGTTTTTT. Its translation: CASSFRTSGRPNTGELFF.

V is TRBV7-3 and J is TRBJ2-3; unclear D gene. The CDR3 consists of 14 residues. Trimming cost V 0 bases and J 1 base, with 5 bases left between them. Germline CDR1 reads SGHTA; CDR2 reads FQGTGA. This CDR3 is CASSLTQGTDTQYF. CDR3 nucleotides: TGTGCCAGCAGCTTAACTCAGGGCACAGATACGCAGTATTTT.

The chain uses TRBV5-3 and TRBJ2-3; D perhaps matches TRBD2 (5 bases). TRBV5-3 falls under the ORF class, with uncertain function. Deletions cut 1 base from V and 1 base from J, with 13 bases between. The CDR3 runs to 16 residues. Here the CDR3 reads CARSLRGGPRTDTQYF. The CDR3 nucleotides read TGTGCCAGAAGCTTGAGAGGCGGGCCGCGCACAGATACGCAGTATTTT.

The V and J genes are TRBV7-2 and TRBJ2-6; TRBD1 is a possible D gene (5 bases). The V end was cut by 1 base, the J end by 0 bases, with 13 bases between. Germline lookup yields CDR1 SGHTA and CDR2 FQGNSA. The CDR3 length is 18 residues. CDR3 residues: CASSLVFDSISGANVLTF. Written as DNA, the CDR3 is TGTGCCAGCAGCTTAGTTTTCGACAGCATCTCTGGGGCCAACGTCCTGACTTTC.

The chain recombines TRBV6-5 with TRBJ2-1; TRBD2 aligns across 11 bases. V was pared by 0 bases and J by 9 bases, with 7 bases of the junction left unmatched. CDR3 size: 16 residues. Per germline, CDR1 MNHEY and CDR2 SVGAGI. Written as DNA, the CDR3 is TGTGCCAGCAGTTACTCGTCGCCCCTAGCGGGGGGTGAGCAGTTCTTC. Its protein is CASSYSSPLAGGEQFF.

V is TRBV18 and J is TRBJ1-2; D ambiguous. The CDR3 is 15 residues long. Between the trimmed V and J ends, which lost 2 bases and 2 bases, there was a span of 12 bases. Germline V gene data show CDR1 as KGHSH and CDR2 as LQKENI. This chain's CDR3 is CASSPKVGRNYGYTF. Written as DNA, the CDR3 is TGTGCCAGCTCACCAAAGGTTGGCAGGAACTATGGCTACACCTTC.

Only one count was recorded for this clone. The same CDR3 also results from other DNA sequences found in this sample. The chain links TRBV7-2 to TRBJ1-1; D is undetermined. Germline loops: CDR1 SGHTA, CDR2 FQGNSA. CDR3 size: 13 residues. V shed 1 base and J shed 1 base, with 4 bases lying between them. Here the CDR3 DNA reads TGTGCCAGCAGCTTAGGACAGAACACTGAAGCTTTCTTT. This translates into CASSLGQNTEAFF.

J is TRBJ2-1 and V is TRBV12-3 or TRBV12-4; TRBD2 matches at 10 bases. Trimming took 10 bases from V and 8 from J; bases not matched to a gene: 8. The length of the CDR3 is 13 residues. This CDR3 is CATVAGGQHEQFF. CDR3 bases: TGTGCCACCGTAGCGGGAGGACAGCATGAGCAGTTCTTC.

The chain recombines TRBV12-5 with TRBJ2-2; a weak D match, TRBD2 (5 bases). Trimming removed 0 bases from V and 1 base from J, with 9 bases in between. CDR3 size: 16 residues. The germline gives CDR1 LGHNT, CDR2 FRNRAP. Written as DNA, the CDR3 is TGTGCTAGTGGTTTGGTAGTAGCGAAGAACACCGGGGAGCTGTTTTTT. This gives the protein CASGLVVAKNTGELFF.

The CDR3 DNA reads TGCAGCGTCAGGACTATCGGATCGAGCTCCTACAATGAGCAGTTCTTC. Protein: CSVRTIGSSSYNEQFF. The V gene is TRBV29-1, the J gene TRBJ2-1, with TRBD2 as a possible D gene (6 bases). Trimming stripped 6 bases from V and 0 bases from J, with 18 bases between. Per the germline V gene, CDR1 is SQVTM and CDR2 is ANQGSEA. This CDR3 has 16 residues.

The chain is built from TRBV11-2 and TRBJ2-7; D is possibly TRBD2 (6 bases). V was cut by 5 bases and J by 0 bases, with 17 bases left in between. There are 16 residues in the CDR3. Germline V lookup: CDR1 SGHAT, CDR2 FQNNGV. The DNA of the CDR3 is TGTGCCAGCAGCCCGGGGAGGCTTGGGGACTCCTACGAGCAGTACGTC. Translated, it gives CASSPGRLGDSYEQYV.

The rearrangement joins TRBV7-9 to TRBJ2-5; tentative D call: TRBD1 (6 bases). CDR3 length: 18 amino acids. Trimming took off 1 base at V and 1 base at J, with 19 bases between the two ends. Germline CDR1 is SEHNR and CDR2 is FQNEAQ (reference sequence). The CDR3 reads CASSLVATRDNFQETQYF. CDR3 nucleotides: TGTGCCAGCAGCTTAGTTGCGACCCGGGACAACTTCCAAGAGACCCAGTACTTC.

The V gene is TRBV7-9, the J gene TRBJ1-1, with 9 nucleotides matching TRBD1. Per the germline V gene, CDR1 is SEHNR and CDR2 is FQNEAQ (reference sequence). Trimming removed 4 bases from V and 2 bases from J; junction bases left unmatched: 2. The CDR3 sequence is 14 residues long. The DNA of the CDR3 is TGTGCCAGCAGCTCAACAGGGGGCAACACTGAAGCTTTCTTT. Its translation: CASSSTGGNTEAFF. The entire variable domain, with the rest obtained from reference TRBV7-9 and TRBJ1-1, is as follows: DTGVSQNPRHKITKRGQNVTFRCDPISEHNRLYWYRQTLGQGPEFLTYFQNEAQLEKSRLLSDRFSAERPKGSFSTLEIQRTEQGDSAMYLCASSSTGGNTEAFFGQGTRLTVV.

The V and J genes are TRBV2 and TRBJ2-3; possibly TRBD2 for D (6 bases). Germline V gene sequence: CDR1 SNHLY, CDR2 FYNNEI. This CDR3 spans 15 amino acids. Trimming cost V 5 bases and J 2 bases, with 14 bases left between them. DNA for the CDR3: TGTGCCAGCAGTTCCGGGAGTATAACCACAGATACGCAGTATTTT. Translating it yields CASSSGSITTDTQYF.

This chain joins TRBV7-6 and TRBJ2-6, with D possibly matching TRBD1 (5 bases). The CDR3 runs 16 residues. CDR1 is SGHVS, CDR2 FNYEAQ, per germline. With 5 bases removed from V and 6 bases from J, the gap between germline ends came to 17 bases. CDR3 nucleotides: TGTGCCAGCAGCCCGACAGCCCTCTCGTCGGCCAACGTCCTGACTTTC. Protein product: CASSPTALSSANVLTF.

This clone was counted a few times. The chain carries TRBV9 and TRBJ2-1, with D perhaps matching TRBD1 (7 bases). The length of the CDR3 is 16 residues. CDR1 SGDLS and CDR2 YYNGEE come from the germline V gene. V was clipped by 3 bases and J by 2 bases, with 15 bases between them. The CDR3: CASSGGGGTTYNEQFF. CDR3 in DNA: TGTGCCAGCAGCGGAGGGGGCGGGACCACCTACAATGAGCAGTTCTTC.

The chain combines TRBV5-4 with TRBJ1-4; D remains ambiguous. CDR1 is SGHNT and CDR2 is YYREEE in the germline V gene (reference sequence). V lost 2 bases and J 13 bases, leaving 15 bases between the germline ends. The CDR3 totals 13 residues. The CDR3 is CASSLGGREGLFF. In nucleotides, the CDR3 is TGTGCCAGCAGCTTAGGAGGGAGGGAGGGACTGTTTTTT.

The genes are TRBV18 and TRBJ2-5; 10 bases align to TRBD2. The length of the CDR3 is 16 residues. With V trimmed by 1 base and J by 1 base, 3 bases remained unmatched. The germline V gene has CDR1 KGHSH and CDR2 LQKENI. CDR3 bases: TGTGCCAGCTCACCACGGACTAGCGGTTTCCAAGAGACCCAGTACTTC. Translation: CASSPRTSGFQETQYF.

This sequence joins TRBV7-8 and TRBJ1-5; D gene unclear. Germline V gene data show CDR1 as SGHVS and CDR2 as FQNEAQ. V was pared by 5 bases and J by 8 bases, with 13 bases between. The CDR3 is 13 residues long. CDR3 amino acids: CASSPGFAKPQHF. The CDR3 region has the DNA TGTGCCAGCAGCCCGGGGTTTGCGAAGCCCCAGCATTTT. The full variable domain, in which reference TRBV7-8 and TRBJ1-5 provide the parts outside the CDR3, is GAGVSQSPRYKVAKRGQDVALRCDPISGHVSLFWYQQALGQGPEFLTYFQNEAQLDKSGLPSDRFFAERPEGSVSTLKIQRTQQEDSAVYLCASSPGFAKPQHFGDGTRLSIL.

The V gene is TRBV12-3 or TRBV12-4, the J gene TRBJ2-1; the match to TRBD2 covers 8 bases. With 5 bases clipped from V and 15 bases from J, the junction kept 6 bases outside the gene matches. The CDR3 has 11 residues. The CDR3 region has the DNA TGTGCCAGCAGTCCCAGCGGGAGAGGGTTCTTC. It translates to CASSPSGRGFF.

The CDR3 here is CASSSGGYEQYF. The CDR3, as DNA: TGTGCCAGCAGCTCTGGAGGATACGAGCAGTACTTC. The J gene is TRBJ2-7, the V gene TRBV11-2, with D maybe TRBD2 (5 bases). V was trimmed by 4 bases and J by 4 bases, leaving 8 bases between them. The CDR3 length is 12 residues. The germline V gene encodes CDR1 SGHAT and CDR2 FQNNGV.

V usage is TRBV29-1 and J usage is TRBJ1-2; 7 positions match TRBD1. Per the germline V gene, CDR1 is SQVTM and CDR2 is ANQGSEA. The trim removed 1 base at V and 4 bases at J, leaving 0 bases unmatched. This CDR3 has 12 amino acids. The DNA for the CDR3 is TGCAGCGTTGAAGGGGACAGCTATGGCTACACCTTC. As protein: CSVEGDSYGYTF.

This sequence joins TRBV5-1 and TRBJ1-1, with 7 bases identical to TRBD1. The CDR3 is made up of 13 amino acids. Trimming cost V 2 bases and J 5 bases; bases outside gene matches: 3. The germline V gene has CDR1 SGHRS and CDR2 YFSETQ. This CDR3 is CASSFQGETEAFF. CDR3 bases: TGCGCCAGCAGCTTCCAGGGGGAAACTGAAGCTTTCTTT.

The CDR3 spells CASSGLAYTDTQYF. CDR3 DNA sequence: TGTGCCAGTTCTGGACTAGCTTACACAGATACGCAGTATTTT. The chain carries TRBV2 and TRBJ2-3, with 8 bases aligning to TRBD2. V gave up 9 bases and J gave up 2 bases; unmatched junction bases: 7. CDR3 length: 14 residues. CDR1 is SNHLY, CDR2 FYNNEI, per germline.

The CDR3 region has the DNA TGTGCCAGCAGCGTAATAGCGGGGGGGCCCACAGATACGCAGTATTTT. This codes for CASSVIAGGPTDTQYF. The chain combines TRBV7-3 with TRBJ2-3, with 11 bases aligning to TRBD2. CDR3 size: 16 residues. Germline V lookup: CDR1 SGHTA, CDR2 FQGTGA. V was clipped by 5 bases and J by 2 bases; unmatched bases: 6.